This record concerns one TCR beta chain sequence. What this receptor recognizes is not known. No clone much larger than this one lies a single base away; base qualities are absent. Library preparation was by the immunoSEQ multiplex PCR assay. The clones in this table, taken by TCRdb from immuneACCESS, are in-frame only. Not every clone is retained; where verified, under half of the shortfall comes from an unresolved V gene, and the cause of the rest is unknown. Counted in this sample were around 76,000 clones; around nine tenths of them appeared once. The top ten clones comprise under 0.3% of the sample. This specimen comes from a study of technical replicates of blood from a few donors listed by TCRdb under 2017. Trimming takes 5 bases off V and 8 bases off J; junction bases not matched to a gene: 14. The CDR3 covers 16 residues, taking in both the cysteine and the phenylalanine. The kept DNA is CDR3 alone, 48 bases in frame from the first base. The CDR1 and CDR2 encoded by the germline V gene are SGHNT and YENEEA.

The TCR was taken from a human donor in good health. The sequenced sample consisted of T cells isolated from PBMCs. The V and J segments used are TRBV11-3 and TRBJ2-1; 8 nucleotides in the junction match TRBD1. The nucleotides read TGTGCCAGCAGCCCCTGGACAGGGCCAGCCACCGATGAGCAGTTCTTC. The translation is CASSPWTGPATDEQFF.